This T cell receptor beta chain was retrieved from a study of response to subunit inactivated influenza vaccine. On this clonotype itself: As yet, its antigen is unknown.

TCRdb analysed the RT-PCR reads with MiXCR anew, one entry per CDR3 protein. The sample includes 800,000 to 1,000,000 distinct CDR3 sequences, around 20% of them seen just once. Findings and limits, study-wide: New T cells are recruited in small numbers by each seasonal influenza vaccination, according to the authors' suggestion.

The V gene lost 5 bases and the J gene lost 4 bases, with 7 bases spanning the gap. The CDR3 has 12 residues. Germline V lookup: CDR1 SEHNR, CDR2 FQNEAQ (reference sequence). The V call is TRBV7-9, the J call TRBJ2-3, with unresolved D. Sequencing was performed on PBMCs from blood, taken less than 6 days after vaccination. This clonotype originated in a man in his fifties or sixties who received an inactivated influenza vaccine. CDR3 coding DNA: TGTGCCAGCAGCCAATCCCCAGATACGCAGTATTTT. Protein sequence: CASSQSPDTQYF.